This T cell receptor (beta chain) stems from a study of shared clonotypes between healthy human individuals. As for this clone: Its antigen is unidentified. At one boundary the junction diverges from the germline segment, which might be a read error.

Germline assignment: CDR1 SGHTA and CDR2 FQGNSA. The CDR3 extends over 13 amino acids. Measured with immunoSEQ multiplex PCR; TCRdb has only the in-frame clones, and not every one. The table records hundreds of thousands of clones, approximately 79% of them present only once. Study-wide results and limits: Clonotype sharing across several donors was observed for about 5.5% of naive CD4 clonotypes.

This receptor was identified in a woman aged 30 to 39 in good health. The source material was memory CD4+ T cells sorted from blood. Described subset: CD45RA-negative fraction. The chain uses TRBV7-2 and TRBJ2-3; 8 nucleotides match TRBD1. The CDR3: CASSLTPGQGIHF. CDR3 nucleotides: TGTGCCAGCAGCCTAACCCCCGGACAGGGAATCCATTTT.